This paragraph covers one T cell receptor beta chain sequence. Its antigen is unknown. This entry is derived from a study of T cell responses to AZD1222 COVID-19 vaccine. Findings of the study overall: Only 5 or 6 people who got AZD1222 tested seropositive at baseline. Clonal diversity was possibly underestimated, and the donors were mostly white British, with more females. Breadth and depth of Spike-specific TCRs rose after two AZD1222 doses. Epitopes outside B.1.351 and B.1.1.7 mutated regions reportedly drew nearly half of spike TCRs.

Data came from immunoSEQ multiplex PCR; TCRdb stores just in-frame clones and leaves some out. The sample shows about 100,000 clones, roughly 89% of them seen only once. V lost 3 bases to trimming and J lost 5 bases, with 16 bases between them. Germline V CDR1 and CDR2: SGHTS, YDEGEE. The CDR3 loop spans 15 amino acids. Sequencing used peripheral blood, obtained on day 0 of AZD1222 vaccination. The rearrangement links TRBV5-8 to TRBJ2-3; TRBD1 might be the D (5 bases). This sequence originates from an adult in good health. CDR3 amino acids: CASSSPWGGKDTQYF. The CDR3 coding sequence is TGTGCCAGCAGCTCCCCGTGGGGCGGAAAAGATACGCAGTATTTT.